The next 17 T cell receptor beta chains were all read from a single sample in a study of CD8 T cells in ankylosing spondylitis. MiXCR, run by TCRdb on the 5' RACE reads, gives a single entry per CDR3 protein. The profile shows about 240,000 distinct CDR3 sequences, roughly 10% of them singletons. Sequenced input: blood, either unsorted or a sorted T cell fraction (not recorded which). All receptors derive from a male donor with ankylosing spondylitis or in good health (not recorded which).

This sequence joins TRBV10-3 and TRBJ2-3; 9 bases line up with TRBD2. The CDR3 loop spans 14 amino acids. CDR1 and CDR2 (germline): ENHRY, SYGVKD. V lost 10 bases and J lost 6; bases outside the gene matches: 11. The CDR3, as DNA: TGTGCCACCCGAGGCGGGAGGGCCTCGGATACGCAGTATTTT. Its protein is CATRGGRASDTQYF.

This chain connects TRBV7-9 to TRBJ2-2; D remains unclear. The CDR3 contains 17 residues. V was trimmed by 7 bases and J by 5 bases, leaving 23 bases between them. Germline V gene data show CDR1 as SEHNR and CDR2 as FQNEAQ (reference sequence). The CDR3, as DNA: TGTGCCAGCAACTTTGAAGCGAGACAAGAAGAGACCGGGGAGCTGTTTTTT. This encodes CASNFEARQEETGELFF.

This chain uses TRBV15 with TRBJ1-1, with 7 bases that match TRBD1. Germline CDR1 and CDR2: LNHNV and YYDKDF (reference sequence). With V trimmed by 9 bases and J by 4 bases, 11 bases remained unmatched. The length of the CDR3 is 14 residues. The CDR3 is CATCDRVKGTEAFF. The CDR3 DNA is TGTGCCACTTGCGACAGGGTAAAGGGCACTGAAGCTTTCTTT.

This clonotype was detected ten times or more. The CDR3: CASSRLAGNSYEQYF. In nucleotides, the CDR3 is TGTGCCAGCAGTCGACTAGCGGGGAACTCCTACGAGCAGTACTTC. The rearrangement uses TRBV7-8 and TRBJ2-7, with 11 bases that match TRBD2. The CDR3 is made up of 15 amino acids. Germline V CDR1 and CDR2: SGHVS, FQNEAQ. Trimming took 6 bases from V and 0 from J; bases not matched to a gene: 4. The whole variable domain, filled in from reference TRBV7-8 and TRBJ2-7, reads GAGVSQSPRYKVAKRGQDVALRCDPISGHVSLFWYQQALGQGPEFLTYFQNEAQLDKSGLPSDRFFAERPEGSVSTLKIQRTQQEDSAVYLCASSRLAGNSYEQYFGPGTRLTVT.

Ten or more counts support this clonotype. V gene TRBV5-4 combines with J gene TRBJ2-5, with 7 bases fitting TRBD1. The trim removed 2 bases at V and 1 base at J, leaving 2 bases unmatched. The germline CDR1 and CDR2 sequences are SGHNT and YYREEE (reference sequence). CDR3 size: 14 residues. CDR3 coding DNA: TGTGCCAGCAGCTTAGGACAGGCCCAAGAGACCCAGTACTTC. It encodes CASSLGQAQETQYF.

In its sample, this clonotype was seen many times. V gene TRBV5-4 combines with J gene TRBJ2-5, with TRBD2 as a possible D gene (5 bases). V lost 0 bases and J lost 4, with 13 bases in between. Germline CDR1 SGHNT, CDR2 YYREEE (reference sequence). The CDR3 has 15 amino acids. The chain's CDR3 is CASSLGGSRGETQYF. The CDR3 nucleotides are TGTGCCAGCAGCTTGGGAGGGAGCCGTGGAGAGACCCAGTACTTC. Full variable domain (rest looked up from reference TRBV5-4 and TRBJ2-5): ETGVTQSPTHLIKTRGQQVTLRCSSQSGHNTVSWYQQALGQGPQFIFQYYREEENGRGNFPPRFSGLQFPNYSSELNVNALELDDSALYLCASSLGGSRGETQYFGPGTRLLVL.

This clonotype was counted a few times. The V and J genes are TRBV7-2 and TRBJ2-3; D gene uncertain. CDR1 is SGHTA and CDR2 is FQGNSA in the germline V gene. The CDR3 loop spans 15 amino acids. Trimming took 1 base from V and 2 from J, leaving 10 bases between them. The CDR3 bases are TGTGCCAGCAGCTTAGGAGGCGGAACCACAGATACGCAGTATTTT. It codes for CASSLGGGTTDTQYF. The complete variable domain, with remaining parts taken from reference TRBV7-2 and TRBJ2-3, reads GAGVSQSPSNKVTEKGKDVELRCDPISGHTALYWYRQSLGQGLEFLIYFQGNSAPDKSGLPSDRFSAERTGGSVSTLTIQRTQQEDSAVYLCASSLGGGTTDTQYFGPGTRLTVL.

The chain employs TRBV2 and TRBJ2-7, with 7 bases matching TRBD1. Germline trimming cut 6 bases from V and 5 bases from J; bases unmatched to any gene: 4. CDR3 length: 12 residues. Germline CDR1 and CDR2: SNHLY and FYNNEI. The CDR3 region has the DNA TGTGCCAGCAGCCCTGACAGGGACGAGCAGTACTTC. Protein: CASSPDRDEQYF.

This clonotype was counted ten times or more. CDR3 loop: CSARGGGDSYEQYF. The CDR3 DNA reads as TGCAGTGCTAGAGGTGGAGGGGACTCCTACGAGCAGTACTTC. V is TRBV20-1 and J is TRBJ2-7, with D possibly matching TRBD2 (6 bases). CDR1 is DFQATT and CDR2 is SNEGSKA in the germline V gene (reference sequence). V lost 1 base, J lost 0 bases, and 10 bases lay in between. The CDR3 length is 14 residues.

This clonotype occurred many times. The chain has TRBV5-1 and TRBJ1-5; D ambiguous. CDR3 length equals 14 residues. Deletions cut 0 bases from V and 1 base from J, with 5 bases between. The germline CDR1 and CDR2 sequences are SGHRS and YFSETQ. The CDR3, as DNA: TGCGCCAGCAGCTTGGACGGAAGCAATCAGCCCCAGCATTTT. It specifies CASSLDGSNQPQHF.

Ten or more counts support this clonotype. V is TRBV12-3 or TRBV12-4 and J is TRBJ2-2, with D uncertain. The CDR3 has 13 residues. The V gene lost 5 bases and the J gene lost 4 bases, with 8 bases spanning the gap. The CDR3 DNA reads as TGTGCCAGCAGTCTCCCGAGCACCGGGGAGCTGTTTTTT. This translates into CASSLPSTGELFF.

This clonotype was recorded many times. DNA for the CDR3: TGCAGTGTTCGGGTCGGGTCCACAGATACGCAGTATTTT. Its translation: CSVRVGSTDTQYF. V and J are TRBV20-1 and TRBJ2-3; D is unresolved. This CDR3 has 13 residues. Trimming stripped 7 bases from V and 2 bases from J, with 13 bases between. Germline CDR1 reads DFQATT; CDR2 reads SNEGSKA (reference sequence).

This clonotype occurred many times. The chain carries TRBV6-1 and TRBJ1-2; D is ambiguous. Between the trimmed V and J ends, which lost 2 bases and 5 bases, there was a span of 12 bases. This CDR3 is built from 14 residues. CDR1 is MNHNS and CDR2 is SASEGT in the germline V gene. In DNA form, the CDR3 reads TGTGCCAGCAGTGAAATCACGGCGGGATATGGCTACACCTTC. Its translation is CASSEITAGYGYTF.

This clonotype was recorded many times. The junction and the germline gene differ at one end; a read error may be behind it. The chain combines TRBV12-3 or TRBV12-4 with TRBJ1-3; D is unresolved. The CDR3 contains 13 residues. CDR3 coding DNA: TGTGTCAGCAGTTCCCATTTCGCCCACACCATATATTTT. This translates into CVSSSHFAHTIYF.

This clonotype was seen many times. The V call is TRBV4-2, the J call TRBJ1-6; D might be TRBD1 (6 bases). The germline V gene has CDR1 LGHNA and CDR2 YNFKEQ. The CDR3 is 15 amino acids. Between the trimmed V and J ends, which lost 4 bases and 9 bases, there was a span of 16 bases. CDR3 loop: CASSPTQGSGSPLHF. As DNA, the CDR3 is TGTGCCAGCAGCCCCACCCAGGGGAGCGGTTCACCCCTCCACTTT.

Only a few counts were recorded for this clonotype. This CDR3 reads CAWSFNLAGVHTQYF. The CDR3 DNA sequence: TGTGCCTGGAGCTTCAATCTAGCGGGAGTCCATACGCAGTATTTT. V gene TRBV30 combines with J gene TRBJ2-3; 10 bases are shared with TRBD2. Germline CDR1 reads GTSNPN; CDR2 reads SVGIG (reference sequence). V dropped 3 bases and J dropped 7; count of bases not matched to a gene: 10. This CDR3 is 15 amino acids long.

This clonotype appeared many times. The rearrangement uses TRBV5-6 and TRBJ2-7; D unresolved. The V gene's germline CDR1 is SGHDT and CDR2 YYEEEE. Trimming removed 3 bases at V and 9 bases at J, with 10 bases between. The CDR3 covers 11 residues. CDR3 in amino acids: CASSSNLGQYF. The CDR3 bases are TGTGCCAGCAGCTCCAACCTCGGGCAGTACTTC.